The clone carrying this TCR beta chain was seen a handful of times. These data are taken from a study of control samples from healthy donors and cancer patients. The table came from immunoSEQ multiplex PCR; TCRdb's copy has only in-frame clones and leaves some out. The data hold under 150,000 clones, with 80% to 95% observed a single time. This TCR was sampled from a man younger than 45 in good health. The sample was blood.

The DNA of the CDR3 is TGTGCCAGCAGCAAGGACAGGCGGGAGCAGTACTTC. It encodes CASSKDRREQYF. The chain employs TRBV5-4 and TRBJ2-7; 7 bases are a match to TRBD1. This CDR3 spans 12 amino acids. Germline lookup yields CDR1 SGHNT and CDR2 YYREEE (reference sequence). J was trimmed by 7 bases and V by 4 bases; bases with no gene match: 5.